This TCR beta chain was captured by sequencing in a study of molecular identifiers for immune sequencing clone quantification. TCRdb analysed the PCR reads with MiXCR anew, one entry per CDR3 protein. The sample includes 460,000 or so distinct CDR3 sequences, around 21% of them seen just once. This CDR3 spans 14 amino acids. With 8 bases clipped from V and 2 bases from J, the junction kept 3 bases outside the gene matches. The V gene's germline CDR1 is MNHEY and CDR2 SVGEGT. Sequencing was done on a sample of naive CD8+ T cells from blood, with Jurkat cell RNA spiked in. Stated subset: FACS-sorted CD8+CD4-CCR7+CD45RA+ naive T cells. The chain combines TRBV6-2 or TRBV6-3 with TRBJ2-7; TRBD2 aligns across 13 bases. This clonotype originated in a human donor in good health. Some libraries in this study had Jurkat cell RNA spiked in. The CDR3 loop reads CASGLAGATYEQYF. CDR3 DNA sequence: TGTGCCAGCGGACTAGCGGGGGCTACCTACGAGCAGTACTTC.